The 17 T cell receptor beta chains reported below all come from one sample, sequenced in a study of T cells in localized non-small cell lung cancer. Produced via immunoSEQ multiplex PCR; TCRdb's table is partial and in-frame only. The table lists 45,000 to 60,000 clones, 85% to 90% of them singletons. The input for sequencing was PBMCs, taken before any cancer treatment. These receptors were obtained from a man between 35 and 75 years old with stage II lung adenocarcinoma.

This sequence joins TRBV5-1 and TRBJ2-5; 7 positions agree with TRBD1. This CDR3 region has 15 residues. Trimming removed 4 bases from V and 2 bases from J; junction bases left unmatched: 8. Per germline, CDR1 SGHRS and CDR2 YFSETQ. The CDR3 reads CASSQNPTGQETQYF. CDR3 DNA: TGCGCCAGCAGCCAGAACCCGACAGGGCAAGAGACCCAGTACTTC.

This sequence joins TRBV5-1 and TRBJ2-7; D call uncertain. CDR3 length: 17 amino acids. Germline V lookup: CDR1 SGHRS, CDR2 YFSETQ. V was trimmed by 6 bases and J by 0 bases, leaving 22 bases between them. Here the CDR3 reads CASKRTEYPKLSYEQYV. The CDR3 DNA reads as TGCGCCAGCAAAAGGACGGAATACCCCAAACTCTCCTACGAGCAGTACGTC.

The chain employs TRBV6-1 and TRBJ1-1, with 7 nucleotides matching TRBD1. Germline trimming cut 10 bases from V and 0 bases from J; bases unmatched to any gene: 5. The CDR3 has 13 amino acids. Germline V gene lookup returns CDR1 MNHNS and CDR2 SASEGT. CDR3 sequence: CATRGTVNTEAFF. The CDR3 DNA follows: TGTGCCACCAGGGGGACAGTGAACACTGAAGCTTTCTTT.

The CDR3 DNA is TGTGCCAGCTCACCCTTGACAGGGAACACCGGGGAGCTGTTTTTT. This sequence encodes CASSPLTGNTGELFF. The rearrangement uses TRBV18 and TRBJ2-2; D possibly corresponds to TRBD1 (6 bases). V lost 3 bases to trimming and J lost 1 base, with 9 bases between them. In germline, CDR1 is KGHSH, CDR2 LQKENI. This CDR3 contains 15 residues.

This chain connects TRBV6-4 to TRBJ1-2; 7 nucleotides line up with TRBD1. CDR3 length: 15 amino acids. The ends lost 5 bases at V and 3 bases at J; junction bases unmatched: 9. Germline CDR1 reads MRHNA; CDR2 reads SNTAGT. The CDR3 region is CASSLDRVKDYGYTF. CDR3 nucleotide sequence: TGTGCCAGCAGTCTAGACAGGGTCAAAGACTATGGCTACACCTTC.

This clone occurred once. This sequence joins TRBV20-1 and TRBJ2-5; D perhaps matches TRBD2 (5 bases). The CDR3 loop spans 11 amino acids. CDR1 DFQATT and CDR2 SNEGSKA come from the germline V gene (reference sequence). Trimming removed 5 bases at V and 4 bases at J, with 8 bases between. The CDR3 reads CSALGGETQYF. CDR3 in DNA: TGCAGTGCTCTTGGAGGAGAGACCCAGTACTTC.

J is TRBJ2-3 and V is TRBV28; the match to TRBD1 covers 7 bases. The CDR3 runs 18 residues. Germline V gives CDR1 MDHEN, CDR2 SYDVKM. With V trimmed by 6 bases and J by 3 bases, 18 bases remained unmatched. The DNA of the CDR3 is TGTGCCAGCAGCCAGCAGGGGGTTGAAAGGTTGGCGACAGATACGCAGTATTTT. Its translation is CASSQQGVERLATDTQYF.

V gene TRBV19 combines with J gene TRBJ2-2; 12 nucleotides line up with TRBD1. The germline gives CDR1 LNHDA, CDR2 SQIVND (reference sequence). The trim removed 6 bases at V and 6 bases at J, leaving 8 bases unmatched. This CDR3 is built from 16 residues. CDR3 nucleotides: TGTGCCAGTAGCCTCCGGGACAGGGGGCCGGCCGGGGAGCTGTTTTTT. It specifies CASSLRDRGPAGELFF.

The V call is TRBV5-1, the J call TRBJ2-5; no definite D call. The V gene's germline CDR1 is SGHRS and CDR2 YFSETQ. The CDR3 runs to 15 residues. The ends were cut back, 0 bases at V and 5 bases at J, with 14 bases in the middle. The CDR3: CASSLGGRLEETQYF. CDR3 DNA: TGCGCCAGCAGCTTGGGGGGTCGACTGGAGGAGACCCAGTACTTC. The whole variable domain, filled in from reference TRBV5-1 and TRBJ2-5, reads KAGVTQTPRYLIKTRGQQVTLSCSPISGHRSVSWYQQTPGQGLQFLFEYFSETQRNKGNFPGRFSGRQFSNSRSEMNVSTLELGDSALYLCASSLGGRLEETQYFGPGTRLLVL.

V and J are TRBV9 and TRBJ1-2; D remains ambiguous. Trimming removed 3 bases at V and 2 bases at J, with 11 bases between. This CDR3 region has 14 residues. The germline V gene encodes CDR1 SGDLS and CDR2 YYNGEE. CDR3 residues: CASSESQRNYGYTF. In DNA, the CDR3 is TGTGCCAGCAGCGAGAGCCAAAGGAACTATGGCTACACCTTC.

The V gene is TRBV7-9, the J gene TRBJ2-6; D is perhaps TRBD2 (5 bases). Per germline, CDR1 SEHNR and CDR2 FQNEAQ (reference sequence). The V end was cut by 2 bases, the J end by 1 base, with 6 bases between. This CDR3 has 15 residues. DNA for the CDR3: TGTGCCAGCAGCTTAACGGGGTCTGGGGCCAACGTCCTGACTTTC. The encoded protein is CASSLTGSGANVLTF. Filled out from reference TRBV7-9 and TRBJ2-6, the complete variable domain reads DTGVSQNPRHKITKRGQNVTFRCDPISEHNRLYWYRQTLGQGPEFLTYFQNEAQLEKSRLLSDRFSAERPKGSFSTLEIQRTEQGDSAMYLCASSLTGSGANVLTFGAGSRLTVL.

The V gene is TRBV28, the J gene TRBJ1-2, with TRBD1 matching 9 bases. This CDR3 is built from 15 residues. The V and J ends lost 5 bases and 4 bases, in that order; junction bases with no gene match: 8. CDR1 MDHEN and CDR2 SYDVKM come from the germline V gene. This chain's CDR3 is CASSGPGTGIYGYTF. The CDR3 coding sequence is TGTGCCAGCAGTGGTCCCGGGACAGGGATCTATGGCTACACCTTC.

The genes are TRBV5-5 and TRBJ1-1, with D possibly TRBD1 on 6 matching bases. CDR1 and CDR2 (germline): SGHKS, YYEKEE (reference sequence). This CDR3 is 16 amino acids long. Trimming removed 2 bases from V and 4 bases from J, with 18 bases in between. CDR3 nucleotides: TGTGCCAGCAGCTTCCGGGACAAAAGTATATTCACTGAAGCTTTCTTT. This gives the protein CASSFRDKSIFTEAFF.

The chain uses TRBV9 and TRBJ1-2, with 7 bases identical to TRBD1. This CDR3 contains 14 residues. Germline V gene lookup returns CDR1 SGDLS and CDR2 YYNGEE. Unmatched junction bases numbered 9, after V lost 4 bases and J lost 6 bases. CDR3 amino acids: CASSLTGESDGYTF. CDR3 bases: TGTGCCAGCAGCCTCACAGGGGAGTCGGATGGCTACACCTTC.

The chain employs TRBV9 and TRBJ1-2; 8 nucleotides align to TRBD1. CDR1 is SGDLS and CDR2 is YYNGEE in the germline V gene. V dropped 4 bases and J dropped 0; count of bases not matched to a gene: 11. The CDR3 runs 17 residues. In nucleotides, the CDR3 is TGTGCCAGCAGCCACACCTACGACAGGGGCCCTAACTATGGCTACACCTTC. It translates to CASSHTYDRGPNYGYTF.

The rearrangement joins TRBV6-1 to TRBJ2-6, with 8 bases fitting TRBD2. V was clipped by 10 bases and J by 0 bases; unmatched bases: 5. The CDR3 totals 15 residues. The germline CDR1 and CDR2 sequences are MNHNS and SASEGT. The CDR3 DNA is TGTGCCATCCCGGGGGGGAACTCTGGGGCCAACGTCCTGACTTTC. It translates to CAIPGGNSGANVLTF.

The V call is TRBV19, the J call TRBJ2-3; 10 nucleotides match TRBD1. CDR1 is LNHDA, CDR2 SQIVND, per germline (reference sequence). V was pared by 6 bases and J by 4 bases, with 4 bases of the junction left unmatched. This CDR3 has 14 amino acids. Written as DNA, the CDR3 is TGTGCCAGTAGGGACAGGGGGAAGGCAGATACGCAGTATTTT. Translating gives CASRDRGKADTQYF.